The present T cell receptor beta chain was sequenced within a study of T cell responses to AZD1222 COVID-19 vaccine (dated by TCRdb to the early 2020s). For the study in its entirety: A total of 230 or so trial participants underwent TCR sequencing, of whom roughly 210 received two doses of AZD1222 and about 26 received two doses of the MenACWY control vaccine. Enrollment into the trials was organized by age into subgroups of 18-55, 56-69 and 70-plus years, and those subgroups contained roughly 140, 27 and 60 TCR-sequenced participants, respectively. General findings and caveats noted by the study authors: Most participants were white British and females outnumbered males, and the authors suggested that clonal diversity may have been underestimated. Nearly half of unique spike-specific TCRs reportedly recognized epitopes outside regions mutated in the B.1.351 and B.1.1.7 variants. Conclusions about previously exposed vaccinees are limited because only a handful of AZD1222 recipients were SARS-CoV-2 seropositive at baseline. The vaccine-associated CD4 TCRs covered the entire spike protein, and the dominant responses fell in regions 160-218 and 743-854. The 56-69-year group was small, and its depth increase did not reach significance, likely because of low power. No day 14 peak-response samples were available, so repertoires were characterized only after the peak T cell response. A significant rise in spike-specific TCR breadth and depth was observed after two AZD1222 doses relative to day 0 and relative to MenACWY recipients.

The CDR3 regions of human TCRbeta chains were subjected to immunosequencing. The authors processed their data as follows. Repertoire TCRs were matched against a reference library of SARS-CoV-2-specific TCRs generated with the MIRA antigen-specificity platform. Breadth meant the fraction of unique TCRs that were SARS-CoV-2-associated, whereas depth meant the fraction of total T cells that were SARS-CoV-2-associated. Using the MIRA data, every spike-specific TCR was mapped to the spike region that the TCR reacted to and assigned to either a CD4 or a CD8 class. Log10-transformed breadth and depth values were compared by one-way ANOVA with Sidak's multiple comparisons tests. The table was pulled from immuneACCESS by TCRdb, which kept in-frame rearrangements only. Such tables lose some clones; where checked, under half of the loss comes from unresolved V genes, and the rest has no known cause. V, J and clone size reflect that table, while D and trimming were determined from the DNA. The sample includes 210,000 or so clones, with around 94% observed a single time. Clones ranked in the top ten supply approximately 1.7% of the sample.

CDR1 is given as SEHNR and CDR2 as FQNEAQ, both from the germline V gene (reference sequence). The CDR3 numbers 14 residues from cysteine through phenylalanine. Here the CDR3 DNA is all that survives: 42 bases in frame from base 1. V is pared back by 3 bases and J by 4 bases, with 12 bases lying between the germline termini. A word on this clone: Its antigen is not yet known. One base away there is no much larger clone; base qualities are not given.

The time point label, as the study defines it: about 28 days (+/-7) after the second vaccine dose. The sample's treatment or condition label, decoded: meningococcal conjugate vaccine given as trial control. Vaccinee samples came from UK trials COV001 and COV002, including a single-blind randomized controlled phase 2/3 trial of AZD1222 (ChAdOx1 nCoV-19) in healthy adults. Trial participant PBMC samples were collected at day 0 and day 28 after the second dose for TCRbeta chain sequencing. The starting material was peripheral blood, obtained 28 days after the second dose of the MenACWY control vaccine. Here the chain combines TRBV7-9 and TRBJ1-2; the best D guess is TRBD1, with 5 bases matching. The receptor comes from an adult who received the MenACWY meningococcal vaccine as a control. The CDR3 loop reads CASSFGGEGYGYTF. The nucleotides are TGTGCCAGCAGCTTCGGGGGAGAGGGCTATGGCTACACCTTC.